This TCR beta chain was documented in a study of shared clonotypes between healthy human individuals. Study-wide background: A couple of women and a few men aged 18 to 49 served as donors. Study findings and constraints: It was observed that roughly 5.1% of naive CD4 clonotypes were shared across a few donors.

Trimming left V 0 bases short and J 1 base short, with 9 bases between. Per the germline V gene, CDR1 is LGHNA and CDR2 is YSLEER. CDR3 length equals 15 residues. Those who donated, Caucasian adults without exception, all lived in Nashville, Tennessee. As to this clone: Its cognate antigen is unknown.

Each cell subset's genomic DNA was divided evenly among several immunoSEQ plates. Some clones are missing from TCRdb's copy, which holds only in-frame ones; the method was immunoSEQ multiplex PCR. The sample lists millions of clones; 85% to 95% were seen once. The receptor's source is a man younger than 35 in good health. Some clones in this sample may be carry-over from other donors' samples. Material: naive CD4+ T cells from PBMCs. As to subset: CD45RA+ positively selected. This chain links TRBV4-3 with TRBJ1-1, with unresolved D. The CDR3: CASSQDRGRNTEAFF. In nucleotides, the CDR3 is TGCGCCAGCAGCCAAGACCGTGGGAGGAACACTGAAGCTTTCTTT.